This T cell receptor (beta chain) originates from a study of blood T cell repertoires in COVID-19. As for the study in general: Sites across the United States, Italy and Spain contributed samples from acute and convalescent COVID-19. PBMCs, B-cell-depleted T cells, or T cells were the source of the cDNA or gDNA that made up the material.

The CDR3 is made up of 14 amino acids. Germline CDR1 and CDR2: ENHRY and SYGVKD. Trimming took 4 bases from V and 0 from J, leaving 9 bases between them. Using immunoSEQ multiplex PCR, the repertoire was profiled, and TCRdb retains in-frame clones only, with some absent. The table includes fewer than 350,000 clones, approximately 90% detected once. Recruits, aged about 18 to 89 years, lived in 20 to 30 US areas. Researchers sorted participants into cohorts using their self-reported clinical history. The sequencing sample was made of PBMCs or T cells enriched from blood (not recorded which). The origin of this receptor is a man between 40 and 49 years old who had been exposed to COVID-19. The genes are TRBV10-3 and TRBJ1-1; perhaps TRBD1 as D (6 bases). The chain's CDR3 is CAISADSLNTEAFF. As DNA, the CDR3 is TGTGCCATCAGTGCGGACAGCCTGAACACTGAAGCTTTCTTT.